This T cell receptor beta chain appears in the sequencing data of a study of T-cell memory formation after mild COVID-19. For the study at large: TCR clusters were mostly confined to one donor each. Study-level results: Memory from before infection featured some responding clones, which suggests cross-reactive memory joined.

Trimming took off 3 bases at V and 8 bases at J, with 11 bases between the two ends. Germline lookup yields CDR1 SGHTA and CDR2 FQGTGA. CDR3 length equals 13 residues. Using constant-segment primers, 5'RACE produced TCR alpha and TCR beta cDNA libraries carrying sample barcodes and UMIs. TCRdb independently ran MiXCR on the 5' RACE reads; one entry per CDR3 protein. This repertoire shows hundreds of thousands of distinct CDR3 sequences, over 15% found once; its top ten account for around 9.2%. With regard to this clonotype: The antigen remains undetermined.

The receptor was isolated from an adult woman who had mild COVID-19 (a few samples of this study predate the infection). Cell type and time point are not known. The gene calls are TRBV7-3 and TRBJ1-5; D is possibly TRBD1 (5 bases). Input material: PBMCs or a T cell subset sorted from them (not recorded which). The CDR3: CASSLQGGKPQHF. The CDR3, as DNA: TGTGCCAGCAGCTTGCAGGGCGGTAAGCCCCAGCATTTT.